This T cell receptor beta chain was identified in a study of OX40 agonist ivuxolimab in advanced cancers. Sequencing used immunoSEQ multiplex PCR; TCRdb keeps in-frame clones, though not all of them. The sample holds about 35,000 clones, roughly 80% seen once. General study results and limits: Clonal expansion was among the lowest in partial responders at 0.1-3.0 mg/kg, especially CD8+.

Per the germline V gene, CDR1 is SGHRS and CDR2 is YFSETQ. Between the trimmed V and J ends, which lost 4 bases and 4 bases, there was a span of 26 bases. This CDR3 has 18 residues. This clone is labeled as medium-sized (0.01 to 0.1%). Its antigen remains unidentified. The clonotype comes from an adult with an advanced solid tumor such as melanoma, head and neck, liver or kidney cancer. Sequences were derived from CD4+ or CD8+ T cells sorted from blood, sampled in a trial of the OX40 agonist ivuxolimab. The chain carries TRBV5-1 and TRBJ1-1, with D possibly matching TRBD1 (6 bases). The CDR3 DNA sequence: TGCGCCAGCAGCCAGGGAGTGTTCAGGGGCCCGAGGGGCACTGAAGCTTTCTTT. Translated, it gives CASSQGVFRGPRGTEAFF.